This T cell receptor beta chain was sequenced for a study of blood T cell repertoires in COVID-19. Study background: The samples span acute and convalescent COVID-19 from the United States, Italy and Spain.

The table lists this clone with a count of one. As handled by the study authors: Cell counts per sample came from amplifying reference gene primers. Data came from immunoSEQ multiplex PCR; TCRdb stores just in-frame clones and leaves some out. V and J calls and clone size are copied from that table; D and trimming were computed from the DNA. This repertoire shows tens of thousands of clones, 80% found once; its top ten account for around 4.7%. Germline CDR1 and CDR2: SGHTA and FQGTGA. The germline V and J ends were trimmed by 0 bases and 2 bases, with 7 bases remaining between them. The CDR3 contains 15 residues.

V gene TRBV7-3 combines with J gene TRBJ2-2, with no clear D. The specimen was peripheral blood. The origin of this receptor is an older woman with acute or convalescent COVID-19. Here the CDR3 DNA reads TGTGCCAGCAGCTTAACCGCCACAAACACCGGGGAGCTGTTTTTT. It translates to CASSLTATNTGELFF.